This entry is about one TCR beta chain. V lost 3 bases and J 1 base, leaving 9 bases between the germline ends. Germline V gives CDR1 DFQATT, CDR2 SNEGSKA (reference sequence). The CDR3 is 14 amino acids. The sample belongs to a study of blood T cell repertoires in COVID-19. Across the whole study: T cells, B-cell-depleted T cells, or PBMCs provided the cDNA or gDNA that served as material.

Sequencing was performed with immunoSEQ multiplex PCR; in TCRdb, only in-frame clones are kept and a portion is missing. The table includes some 330,000 clones, approximately 84% detected once. Recovery among Cohort 3 donors was established by two negative PCRs, clearance, or symptom resolution. This sequence joins TRBV20-1 and TRBJ2-2; TRBD1 is a possible D gene (6 bases). The receptor's source is a young man who had recovered from COVID-19. The sample consisted of PBMCs or T cells enriched from blood (not recorded which). The CDR3 protein is CSASKGGNTGELFF. CDR3 sequence (DNA): TGCAGTGCTAGTAAAGGGGGGAACACCGGGGAGCTGTTTTTT.